Listed below are T cell receptor beta chains from one sample, sequenced in a study of long-term antiretroviral therapy in people with HIV. Here immunoSEQ multiplex PCR was the method, and the copy in TCRdb shows in-frame clones only, minus some. The repertoire holds over 20,000 clones, with about 80% as singletons. The source was unsorted PBMCs, collected 0.5 years after starting antiretroviral therapy. These receptors were obtained from a young man with HIV. Both conserved end residues are part of each CDR3. Each record gives: J gene, V gene, clone size, D gene, CDR3 protein, CDR3 DNA. D genes are given only for firm matches. Only some rows state a clone size, as once, few, many or a class for expanded clones.

>TRBJ2-1|TRBV6-6|.|.
CASRRTVTEFF
TGTGCCAGCAGGCGGACAGTGACGGAGTTCTTC
>TRBJ1-2|TRBV9|few|.
CASSVVPWGAGVDSEEDGYTF
TGTGCCAGCAGCGTAGTCCCTTGGGGGGCTGGAGTGGACAGTGAAGAAGATGGCTACACCTTC
>TRBJ1-5|TRBV23-1|.|.
CASSQSRGNQPQHF
TGCGCCAGCAGTCAATCCCGGGGCAATCAGCCCCAGCATTTT
>TRBJ2-1|TRBV27|.|TRBD2
CASSHTRLAGDNEQFF
TGTGCCAGCAGCCACACCCGACTAGCGGGAGACAATGAGCAGTTCTTC
>TRBJ1-5|TRBV19|.|.
CAACGGGIQPQHF
TGTGCCGCCTGCGGGGGCGGAATTCAGCCCCAGCATTTT
>TRBJ1-2|TRBV4-1|few|TRBD1
CASSQVVRGRGGYTF
TGCGCCAGCAGCCAAGTAGTCAGGGGGCGTGGAGGCTACACCTTC
>TRBJ2-7|TRBV4-1|.|.
CASSQDLAAPSSYEQYF
TGCGCCAGCAGCCAAGATCTGGCGGCCCCGAGCTCCTACGAGCAGTACTTC
>TRBJ1-2|TRBV2|few|TRBD1
CASYGTGGNYGYTF
TGTGCCAGCTACGGGACAGGGGGCAACTATGGCTACACCTTC
>TRBJ2-5|TRBV28|few|.
CASSSDSEGTQYF
TGTGCCAGCAGTTCCGACTCGGAGGGGACCCAGTACTTC
>TRBJ2-1|TRBV11-1|.|TRBD2
CASSLTSSASGRGREQFF
TGTGCCAGCAGCTTGACATCTTCGGCTAGCGGGAGAGGCCGTGAGCAGTTCTTC
>TRBJ2-5|TRBV13|.|.
CASGVSGARGETQYF
TGTGCCAGCGGGGTTTCGGGGGCGCGTGGAGAGACCCAGTACTTC
>TRBJ1-2|TRBV4-3|.|.
CASSQDWGNRANYGYTF
TGCGCCAGCAGCCAAGATTGGGGGAACAGGGCAAACTATGGCTACACCTTC
>TRBJ2-7|TRBV2|.|.
CAITEWGSSYEQYF
TGTGCCATCACAGAGTGGGGCAGCTCCTACGAGCAGTACTTC
>TRBJ2-1|TRBV6-6|once|.
CASNPTGLYNEQFF
TGTGCCAGCAACCCCACAGGACTTTACAATGAGCAGTTCTTC
>TRBJ2-1|TRBV14|once|TRBD2
CASSQALASGLYNEQFF
TGTGCCAGCAGCCAAGCTCTGGCTAGCGGGCTATACAATGAGCAGTTCTTC
>TRBJ2-1|TRBV18|.|TRBD2
CASSPNQGGSYNEQFF
TGTGCCAGCTCACCAAATCAGGGAGGGTCCTACAATGAGCAGTTCTTC
>TRBJ1-1|TRBV4-3|.|.
CASSLSWNTEAFF
TGCGCCAGCAGCCTGTCATGGAACACTGAAGCTTTCTTT
>TRBJ2-1|TRBV11-2|few|TRBD2
CATALGLAGYNEQFF
TGTGCCACCGCGCTAGGACTAGCGGGTTACAATGAGCAGTTCTTC
>TRBJ1-5|TRBV18|.|TRBD1
CASSPNRGQDQPQHF
TGTGCCAGCTCACCTAACAGGGGGCAGGATCAGCCCCAGCATTTT
>TRBJ2-3|TRBV11-2|.|TRBD2
CASSLAASGMPSYTDTQYF
TGTGCCAGCAGCTTAGCGGCTAGCGGGATGCCTAGCTACACAGATACGCAGTATTTT
>TRBJ1-5|TRBV28|once|.
CASSLPGYGNQPQHF
TGTGCCAGCAGTTTACCAGGGTATGGCAATCAGCCCCAGCATTTT
>TRBJ2-3|TRBV29-1|.|.
CSSDTDTQYF
TGCAGCTCAGACACAGATACGCAGTATTTT
>TRBJ1-5|TRBV30|.|TRBD1
CAWSQGQGRNQPQHF
TGTGCCTGGAGTCAAGGACAGGGCCGCAATCAGCCCCAGCATTTT
>TRBJ2-3|TRBV4-1|.|TRBD1
CASSQQGASTDTQYF
TGCGCCAGCAGCCAACAGGGGGCTAGCACAGATACGCAGTATTTT
>TRBJ2-7|TRBV9|.|.
CASSPRVGQGYEQYF
TGTGCCAGCAGCCCAAGGGTGGGGCAGGGATACGAGCAGTACTTC
>TRBJ2-1|TRBV5-4|.|TRBD2
CASRASGDTYNEQFF
TGTGCCAGCAGAGCTAGCGGGGACACCTACAATGAGCAGTTCTTC
>TRBJ2-2|TRBV19|once|.
CASSILQAANTGELFF
TGTGCCAGTAGTATTCTCCAGGCCGCGAACACCGGGGAGCTGTTTTTT
>TRBJ2-1|TRBV28|.|.
CASSLGLSGAEQFF
TGTGCCAGCAGTTTAGGCCTGTCGGGTGCTGAGCAGTTCTTC
>TRBJ1-3|TRBV28|few|TRBD1
CASTRGRLRGSGNTIYF
TGTGCCAGCACCAGGGGGCGGTTAAGGGGCTCTGGAAACACCATATATTTT
>TRBJ1-2|TRBV5-8|.|.
CASSLGPGGANYGYTF
TGTGCCAGCAGCTTGGGACCGGGAGGAGCTAACTATGGCTACACCTTC
>TRBJ2-7|TRBV4-1|once|TRBD1
CASSQEGQGLSYEQYF
TGCGCCAGCAGCCAAGAAGGACAGGGGTTGTCCTACGAGCAGTACTTC
>TRBJ2-3|TRBV2|.|.
CASSESSHEDTQYF
TGTGCCAGCAGTGAATCGTCTCACGAGGATACGCAGTATTTT
>TRBJ2-7|TRBV7-2|.|.
CASSSQEGAYEQYF
TGTGCCAGCAGCTCCCAGGAGGGAGCCTACGAGCAGTACTTC
>TRBJ2-2|TRBV6-5|.|TRBD2
CASTWGLAFSGELFF
TGTGCCAGCACATGGGGACTAGCGTTCTCCGGGGAGCTGTTTTTT
>TRBJ2-7|TRBV27|.|TRBD1
CASSPPGQGTHFYEQYF
TGTGCCAGCAGTCCACCGGGACAGGGGACCCACTTTTACGAGCAGTACTTC
>TRBJ2-3|TRBV6-5|.|.
CASSPPRWPDTQYF
TGTGCCAGCAGCCCCCCCCGCTGGCCAGATACGCAGTATTTT
>TRBJ2-1|TRBV7-7|.|TRBD2
CASSVTSGAHNEQFF
TGTGCCAGCAGCGTGACTAGCGGGGCCCACAATGAGCAGTTCTTC
>TRBJ2-7|TRBV5-8|.|.
CASRGVAYEQYF
TGTGCCAGCAGGGGAGTGGCCTACGAGCAGTACTTC
>TRBJ2-2|TRBV6-6|.|.
CASSYASGPGELFF
TGTGCCAGCAGTTACGCCTCGGGGCCCGGGGAGCTGTTTTTT
>TRBJ1-1|TRBV27|.|.
CASMDRDFMNTEAFF
TGTGCCAGCATGGATCGAGACTTCATGAACACTGAAGCTTTCTTT
>TRBJ1-1|TRBV28|few|.
CASSFSWTLNTEAFF
TGTGCCAGCAGTTTTTCGTGGACACTGAACACTGAAGCTTTCTTT
>TRBJ1-1|TRBV4-1|.|.
CASSPEAGAKKTEAFF
TGCGCCAGCAGCCCCGAGGCGGGGGCCAAGAAGACTGAAGCTTTCTTT
>TRBJ1-5|TRBV4-3|.|.
CASSQVRGAYGPQHF
TGCGCCAGCAGCCAAGTGAGAGGGGCGTATGGGCCCCAGCATTTT
>TRBJ2-7|TRBV5-4|.|.
CASSSQWGASEQYF
TGTGCCAGCAGCTCCCAATGGGGGGCCAGCGAGCAGTACTTC
>TRBJ2-1|TRBV27|once|.
CASSSRQTSYNEQFF
TGTGCCAGCAGTTCTCGACAGACCAGCTACAATGAGCAGTTCTTC
>TRBJ2-2|TRBV4-1|.|.
CASSPPRTFTGELFF
TGCGCCAGCAGCCCCCCAAGGACTTTTACCGGGGAGCTGTTTTTT
>TRBJ2-1|TRBV15|.|.
CATSRRAGLVYNEQFF
TGTGCCACCAGCAGACGGGCGGGACTGGTCTACAATGAGCAGTTCTTC
>TRBJ1-1|TRBV5-1|.|TRBD1
CASSLAGTVNTEAFF
TGCGCCAGCAGCTTGGCCGGGACAGTGAACACTGAAGCTTTCTTT
>TRBJ1-2|TRBV27|.|TRBD1
CASSLTGNYGYTF
TGTGCCAGCAGTTTGACAGGGAACTATGGCTACACCTTC
>TRBJ2-7|TRBV4-2|.|.
CASSRDLNYEQYF
TGTGCCAGCAGCCGGGACTTAAACTACGAGCAGTACTTC
>TRBJ2-2|TRBV7-3|.|.
CASSSQGAGTGELFF
TGTGCCAGCAGTTCCCAGGGCGCTGGGACCGGGGAGCTGTTTTTT
>TRBJ2-7|TRBV28|.|TRBD1
CASSLDRGYEQYF
TGTGCCAGCAGTTTGGACAGGGGCTACGAGCAGTACTTC
>TRBJ2-7|TRBV30|.|TRBD1
CAWSLYRGSQPPHYEQYF
TGTGCCTGGAGTCTATACAGGGGCTCTCAACCTCCCCACTACGAGCAGTACTTC
>TRBJ2-7|TRBV7-5|.|.
CASSPSGATNEQYF
TGTGCCAGCAGCCCAAGCGGGGCCACCAACGAGCAGTACTTC
>TRBJ2-5|TRBV7-9|.|TRBD2
CASSLGLGGETQYF
TGTGCCAGCAGCTTAGGTCTGGGAGGGGAGACCCAGTACTTC
>TRBJ1-4|TRBV9|.|.
CASSSGSNEKLFF
TGTGCCAGCAGTTCGGGAAGTAATGAAAAACTGTTTTTT
>TRBJ1-5|TRBV4-2|few|TRBD1
CASSQESAGQNQPQHF
TGTGCCAGCAGCCAAGAATCTGCGGGACAGAATCAGCCCCAGCATTTT
>TRBJ2-1|TRBV6-5|.|TRBD2
CASSYTTSGSYEQFF
TGTGCCAGCAGTTACACGACTAGCGGGAGCTATGAGCAGTTCTTC